The 25 T cell receptor beta chains below were found in one sample sequenced in a study of beta chain features in type 1 diabetes. TCRB transcripts that were expressed got sequenced, as all of the isolated RNA had been reverse transcribed. Clones were sequenced by immunoSEQ multiplex PCR, and TCRdb holds only the in-frame ones, with some missing. The table records 250,000 to 300,000 clones, 8% of them present only once. The material sequenced was central memory CD4+ T cells from blood. The receptors were gathered from a woman aged 18-29 years in good health.

This sequence joins TRBV29-1 and TRBJ2-3; D not resolved. The V and J ends lost 7 bases and 2 bases respectively, with 16 bases between them. Germline V gene sequence: CDR1 SQVTM, CDR2 ANQGSEA. The CDR3 runs to 14 residues. CDR3 region: CSAHGRIDTDTQYF. In DNA form, the CDR3 reads TGCAGCGCTCATGGGCGGATTGACACAGATACGCAGTATTTT.

This clone appeared a few times. The chain combines TRBV4-3 with TRBJ1-5; 8 bases are shared with TRBD1. Germline CDR1 reads LGHNA; CDR2 reads YSLEER. The CDR3 loop spans 15 amino acids. V shed 0 bases, J shed 7 bases, and the junction held 5 bases outside the gene matches. CDR3 in amino acids: CASSQETGVGQPQHF. The CDR3 DNA follows: TGCGCCAGCAGCCAAGAGACAGGGGTTGGGCAGCCCCAGCATTTT.

This clone was recorded many times. The chain joins TRBV4-1 to TRBJ1-2; the D gene is possibly TRBD1 (6 bases). Trimming left V 3 bases short and J 2 bases short, with 10 bases between. This CDR3 spans 14 amino acids. CDR1 MGHRA and CDR2 YSYEKL come from the germline V gene. The CDR3 bases are TGCGCCAGCAGCCACGAGGGGGTAAACTATGGCTACACCTTC. Amino acid sequence: CASSHEGVNYGYTF.

V is TRBV4-3 and J is TRBJ1-5; D might be TRBD1 (5 bases). The V end lost 4 bases, the J end lost 6 bases, and 10 bases lay between the germline ends. Germline-derived CDR1 and CDR2 are LGHNA and YSLEER. This CDR3 has 13 residues. The CDR3 region has the DNA TGCGCCAGCAGCCGGAACCAGGGTCAGCCCCAGCATTTT. Amino acids: CASSRNQGQPQHF.

The chain has TRBV7-2 and TRBJ1-5, with 9 bases aligning to TRBD1. CDR3 length: 16 amino acids. Germline V lookup: CDR1 SGHTA, CDR2 FQGNSA. V gave up 5 bases and J gave up 5 bases; unmatched junction bases: 10. CDR3 amino acids: CASSQKPGQGYQPQHF. The CDR3 nucleotides read TGTGCCAGCAGCCAAAAGCCGGGACAGGGTTATCAGCCCCAGCATTTT.

This chain connects TRBV30 to TRBJ2-3; no firm D call. V lost 2 bases and J lost 6, with 6 bases in between. CDR3 size: 11 residues. In germline, CDR1 is GTSNPN, CDR2 SVGIG (reference sequence). CDR3 amino acids: CAWSWVDTQYF. In nucleotides, the CDR3 is TGTGCCTGGAGTTGGGTGGATACGCAGTATTTT. The full variable domain, rest sourced from reference TRBV30 and TRBJ2-3, is SQTIHQWPATLVQPVGSPLSLECTVEGTSNPNLYWYRQAAGRGLQLLFYSVGIGQISSEVPQNLSASRPQDRQFILSSKKLLLSDSGFYLCAWSWVDTQYFGPGTRLTVL.

This clone was counted ten times or more. The rearrangement uses TRBV7-9 and TRBJ2-3; no definite D call. The V end was cut by 3 bases, the J end by 2 bases, with 6 bases between. Germline V gives CDR1 SEHNR, CDR2 FQNEAQ (reference sequence). The length of the CDR3 is 13 residues. CDR3 sequence reads: CASSFEVTDTQYF. CDR3 in DNA: TGTGCCAGCAGCTTTGAAGTCACAGATACGCAGTATTTT.

The chain joins TRBV7-2 to TRBJ1-1, with TRBD1 as a possible D gene (5 bases). This CDR3 comprises 16 residues. With 1 base removed from V and 3 bases from J, the gap between germline ends came to 15 bases. Germline-derived CDR1 and CDR2 are SGHTA and FQGNSA. The CDR3 DNA is TGTGCCAGCAGCTTAGGATTCAAGGGGCTGGACACTGAAGCTTTCTTT. This gives the protein CASSLGFKGLDTEAFF.

The CDR3 coding sequence is TGTGCCAGCAGAGCCGGGACAGGGCGGACACCCCTCCACTTT. Protein sequence: CASRAGTGRTPLHF. The chain combines TRBV7-3 with TRBJ1-6; 9 nucleotides align to TRBD1. V was clipped by 6 bases and J by 11 bases; unmatched bases: 8. Per the germline V gene, CDR1 is SGHTA and CDR2 is FQGTGA. CDR3 length equals 14 residues.

Only a few counts were recorded for this clone. This sequence joins TRBV11-3 and TRBJ2-5; D uncertain. CDR1 and CDR2 from the germline V gene are SGHNT and YENEEA. The CDR3 length is 15 residues. Trimming removed 5 bases from V and 1 base from J, with 14 bases in between. CDR3 DNA: TGTGCCAGCAGCCGGAGCCCGAGTACCCAAGAGACCCAGTACTTC. Amino acid sequence: CASSRSPSTQETQYF.

The chain links TRBV28 to TRBJ2-7; D not resolved. Germline CDR1 reads MDHEN; CDR2 reads SYDVKM. The CDR3 extends over 13 amino acids. V was clipped by 7 bases and J by 3 bases, with 13 bases between them. The CDR3 loop reads CASKRRTDYEQYF. The CDR3 nucleotides are TGTGCCAGCAAGCGAAGGACCGACTACGAGCAGTACTTC. Filled out from reference TRBV28 and TRBJ2-7, the complete variable domain reads DVKVTQSSRYLVKRTGEKVFLECVQDMDHENMFWYRQDPGLGLRLIYFSYDVKMKEKGDIPEGYSVSREKKERFSLILESASTNQTSMYLCASKRRTDYEQYFGPGTRLTVT.

The chain carries TRBV6-1 and TRBJ2-5, with 7 bases lining up with TRBD1. CDR3 size: 12 residues. The trim removed 4 bases at V and 11 bases at J, leaving 7 bases unmatched. Germline CDR1 is MNHNS and CDR2 is SASEGT. CDR3 nucleotide sequence: TGTGCCAGCAGTGTTGAGGGGGCCGCGCAGTACTTC. It codes for CASSVEGAAQYF.

Only a few counts were recorded for this clone. V gene TRBV4-3 combines with J gene TRBJ2-4; D is possibly TRBD1 or TRBD2 (5 bases each). The CDR3 runs 16 residues. The germline V gene encodes CDR1 LGHNA and CDR2 YSLEER. Trimming pared 0 bases from V and 0 bases from J, leaving 9 bases between. CDR3 nucleotide sequence: TGCGCCAGCAGCCAAGAACCAGGGACAGCCAAAAACATTCAGTACTTC. Translated, it gives CASSQEPGTAKNIQYF.

The chain is built from TRBV19 and TRBJ2-1; 8 nucleotides line up with TRBD1. V shed 6 bases, J shed 4 bases, and the junction held 2 bases outside the gene matches. This CDR3 region has 13 residues. Germline-derived CDR1 and CDR2 are LNHDA and SQIVND (reference sequence). The CDR3 nucleotides are TGTGCCAGTAGACGGGACAGGTACAATGAGCAGTTCTTC. This sequence encodes CASRRDRYNEQFF.

Only a few counts were recorded for this clone. The chain is built from TRBV4-3 and TRBJ1-1; the D is unclear. Germline CDR1 is LGHNA and CDR2 is YSLEER. The CDR3 is made up of 15 amino acids. The germline V and J ends were trimmed by 1 base and 0 bases, with 9 bases remaining between them. CDR3 amino acids: CASSQVRNMNTEAFF. Written as DNA, the CDR3 is TGCGCCAGCAGCCAAGTAAGAAATATGAACACTGAAGCTTTCTTT.

This clone has more than one count but fewer than ten. CDR3 loop: CASSYSSLGGYTF. CDR3 sequence (DNA): TGTGCCAGCAGTTACTCCTCGCTTGGTGGCTACACCTTC. V usage is TRBV6-6 and J usage is TRBJ1-2; D not certain. Between the trimmed V and J ends, which lost 0 bases and 7 bases, there was a span of 9 bases. CDR1 and CDR2 from the germline V gene are MNHNY and SVGAGI (reference sequence). The CDR3 has 13 amino acids.

This clone was picked up a small number of times. One end of the junction does not line up with germline, which may come from a read error. The gene calls are TRBV18 and TRBJ2-3; no reliable D call. Germline CDR1 is KGHSH and CDR2 is LQKENI. There are 13 residues in the CDR3. CDR3 amino acids: CASSYLAQDGVIF. Here the CDR3 DNA reads TGTGCCAGCTCATATTTAGCCCAGGATGGGGTTATCTTT.

This clone was recorded a few times. J is TRBJ2-2 and V is TRBV4-2; D not resolved. CDR1 is LGHNA, CDR2 YNFKEQ, per germline. V lost 1 base, J lost 0 bases, and 6 bases lay in between. The CDR3 loop spans 15 amino acids. The CDR3 DNA follows: TGTGCCAGCAGCCAAGTAGGGACGAACACCGGGGAGCTGTTTTTT. It codes for CASSQVGTNTGELFF.

Only a few counts were recorded for this clone. The chain is built from TRBV2 and TRBJ2-7; D remains ambiguous. The CDR3 is made up of 11 amino acids. Trimming took off 5 bases at V and 10 bases at J, with 12 bases between the two ends. The germline V gene has CDR1 SNHLY and CDR2 FYNNEI. The CDR3 region is CASSFSVTQYV. CDR3 coding DNA: TGTGCCAGCAGTTTCTCGGTTACCCAGTACGTC.

This clone was picked up a small number of times. This sequence joins TRBV5-4 and TRBJ1-2; D might be TRBD1 (5 bases). Per the germline V gene, CDR1 is SGHNT and CDR2 is YYREEE (reference sequence). V lost 3 bases to trimming and J lost 8 bases, with 14 bases between them. The length of the CDR3 is 13 residues. The CDR3 bases are TGTGCCAGCAGCTCTCCAGGGACGGGCGGCTACACCTTC. Encoded protein: CASSSPGTGGYTF. Full variable domain (rest looked up from reference TRBV5-4 and TRBJ1-2): ETGVTQSPTHLIKTRGQQVTLRCSSQSGHNTVSWYQQALGQGPQFIFQYYREEENGRGNFPPRFSGLQFPNYSSELNVNALELDDSALYLCASSSPGTGGYTFGSGTRLTVV.

The CDR3 spells CASSLVGGNQETQYF. The CDR3 nucleotides read TGTGCCAGCAGCTTGGTTGGTGGAAACCAAGAGACCCAGTACTTC. The chain couples TRBV5-5 to TRBJ2-5; D remains unclear. V was clipped by 0 bases and J by 0 bases, with 9 bases between them. Looked up from germline, CDR1 is SGHKS and CDR2 is YYEKEE (reference sequence). This CDR3 spans 15 amino acids.

The rearrangement uses TRBV13 and TRBJ1-4; D possibly corresponds to TRBD1 (5 bases). Germline V gene lookup returns CDR1 PRHDT and CDR2 FYEKMQ (reference sequence). Trimming took off 8 bases at V and 3 bases at J, with 13 bases between the two ends. The CDR3 has 14 residues. CDR3 nucleotide sequence: TGTGCCAGCTCCTGGGGGTCTCCTAATGAAAAACTGTTTTTT. Its protein product is CASSWGSPNEKLFF.

This rearrangement joins TRBV29-1 to TRBJ1-1; D unresolved. CDR3 size: 15 residues. V was pared by 2 bases and J by 1 base, with 14 bases between. Germline CDR1 reads SQVTM; CDR2 reads ANQGSEA. CDR3 in amino acids: CSVESGRAGNTEAFF. In nucleotides, the CDR3 is TGCAGCGTTGAAAGCGGGAGGGCGGGGAACACTGAAGCTTTCTTT.

This clone was seen more than once but under ten times. This CDR3 is CASSNHGSPGQPQHF. CDR3 DNA sequence: TGTGCCAGTAGTAACCACGGTTCTCCCGGGCAGCCCCAGCATTTT. V gene TRBV19 combines with J gene TRBJ1-5, with no clear D. V lost 4 bases and J lost 7, with 17 bases in between. CDR1 and CDR2 (germline): LNHDA, SQIVND (reference sequence). The CDR3 sequence is 15 residues long.

This clone was detected a few times. CDR3 in amino acids: CASSPSYHGDEQFF. DNA of the CDR3: TGTGCCAGCTCACCTAGCTACCACGGGGATGAGCAGTTCTTC. The chain employs TRBV18 and TRBJ2-1; weak D call: TRBD2 (5 bases). The CDR3 has 14 amino acids. V was pared by 3 bases and J by 8 bases, with 14 bases between. The germline gives CDR1 KGHSH, CDR2 LQKENI. Using reference TRBV18 and TRBJ2-1 for the parts outside the CDR3, the full variable domain is NAGVMQNPRHLVRRRGQEARLRCSPMKGHSHVYWYRQLPEEGLKFMVYLQKENIIDESGMPKERFSAEFPKEGPSILRIQQVVRGDSAAYFCASSPSYHGDEQFFGPGTRLTVL.